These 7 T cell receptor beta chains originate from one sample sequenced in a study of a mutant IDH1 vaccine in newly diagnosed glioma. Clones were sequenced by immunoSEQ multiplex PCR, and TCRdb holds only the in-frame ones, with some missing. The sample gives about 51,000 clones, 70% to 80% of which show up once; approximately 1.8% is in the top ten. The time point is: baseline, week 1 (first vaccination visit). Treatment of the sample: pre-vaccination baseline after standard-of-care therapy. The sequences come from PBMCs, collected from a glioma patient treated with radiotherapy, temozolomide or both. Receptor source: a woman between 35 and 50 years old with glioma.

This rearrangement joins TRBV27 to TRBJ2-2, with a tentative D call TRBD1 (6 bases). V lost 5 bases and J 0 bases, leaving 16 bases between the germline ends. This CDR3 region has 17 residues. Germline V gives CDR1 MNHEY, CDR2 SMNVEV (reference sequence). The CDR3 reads CASSIRDIPANTGELFF. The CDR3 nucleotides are TGTGCCAGCAGTATCCGGGACATACCAGCGAACACCGGGGAGCTGTTTTTT.

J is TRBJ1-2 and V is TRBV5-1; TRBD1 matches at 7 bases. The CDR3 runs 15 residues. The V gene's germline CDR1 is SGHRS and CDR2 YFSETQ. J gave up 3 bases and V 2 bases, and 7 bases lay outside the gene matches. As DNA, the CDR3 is TGCGCCAGCAGCTTACGACAGGGAGGGGACTATGGCTACACCTTC. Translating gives CASSLRQGGDYGYTF. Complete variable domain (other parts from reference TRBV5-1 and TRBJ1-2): KAGVTQTPRYLIKTRGQQVTLSCSPISGHRSVSWYQQTPGQGLQFLFEYFSETQRNKGNFPGRFSGRQFSNSRSEMNVSTLELGDSALYLCASSLRQGGDYGYTFGSGTRLTVV.

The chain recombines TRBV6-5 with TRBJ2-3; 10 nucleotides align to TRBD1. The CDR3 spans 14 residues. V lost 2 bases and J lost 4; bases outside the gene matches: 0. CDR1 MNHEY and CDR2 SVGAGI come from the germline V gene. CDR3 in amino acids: CASSYGTGADTQYF. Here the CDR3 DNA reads TGTGCCAGCAGTTACGGGACAGGGGCAGATACGCAGTATTTT.

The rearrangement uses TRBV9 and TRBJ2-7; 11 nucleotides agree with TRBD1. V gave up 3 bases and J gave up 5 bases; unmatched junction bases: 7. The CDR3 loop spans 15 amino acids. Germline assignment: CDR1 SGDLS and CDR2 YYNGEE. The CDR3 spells CASSDGQGAYDEQYF. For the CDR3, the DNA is TGTGCCAGCAGCGATGGACAGGGGGCTTACGACGAGCAGTACTTC.

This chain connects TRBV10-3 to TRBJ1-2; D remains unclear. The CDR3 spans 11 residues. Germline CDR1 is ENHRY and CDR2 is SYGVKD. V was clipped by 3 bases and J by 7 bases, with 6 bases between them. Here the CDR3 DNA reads TGTGCCATCAGTGAAAGGACTGGCTACACCTTC. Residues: CAISERTGYTF.

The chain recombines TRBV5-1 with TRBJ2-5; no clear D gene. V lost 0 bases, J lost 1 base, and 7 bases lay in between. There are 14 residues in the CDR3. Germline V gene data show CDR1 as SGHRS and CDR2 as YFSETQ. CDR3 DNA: TGCGCCAGCAGCTTGGTAGGGTTCCAAGAGACCCAGTACTTC. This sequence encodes CASSLVGFQETQYF.

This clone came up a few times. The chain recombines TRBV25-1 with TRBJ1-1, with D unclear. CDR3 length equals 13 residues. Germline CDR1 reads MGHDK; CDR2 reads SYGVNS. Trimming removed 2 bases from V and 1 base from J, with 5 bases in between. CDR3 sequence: CASSEGQNTEAFF. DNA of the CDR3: TGTGCCAGCAGTGAAGGGCAGAACACTGAAGCTTTCTTT.